This TCR beta chain was found in a study of T cell responses to AZD1222 COVID-19 vaccine (dated by TCRdb to the early 2020s). General notes on the study: AZD1222 recipients with second doses at about 4 weeks or about 12 weeks were pooled, because spike-specific TCR depth and breadth did not differ between schedules. TCR sequencing was performed for approximately 240 trial participants, of whom about 210 were given two doses of AZD1222 and around 26 were given two doses of MenACWY control vaccine. Trial participants were enrolled by age into 18-55, 56-69 and 70-plus year subgroups, with roughly 160, 29 and 62 TCR-sequenced participants respectively.

Taken with the paper, the label for time point translates to: baseline before first vaccination. Vaccinee samples came from UK trials COV001 and COV002, including a single-blind randomized controlled phase 2/3 trial of AZD1222 (ChAdOx1 nCoV-19) in healthy adults. For TCRbeta chain sequencing, PBMC samples from trial participants were taken at day 0 and at day 28 after the second dose. The paper as a whole reports these results and caveats: In the small 56-69-year group, the increase in depth fell short of significance, most likely because of low power. No day 14 peak-response samples were available, so repertoires were characterized only after the peak T cell response. After two AZD1222 doses, spike-specific TCR breadth and depth were significantly higher than at day 0 and than in MenACWY recipients. Participants were mostly white British and included more females than males, and it was suggested by the authors that clonal diversity may have been underestimated. Vaccine-associated CD4 TCRs spanned the whole spike protein, with dominant responses in regions 160-218 and 743-854. Conclusions about previously exposed vaccinees are limited because only a handful of AZD1222 recipients were SARS-CoV-2 seropositive at baseline. Reportedly, close to half of the unique spike-specific TCRs recognized epitopes lying outside the regions that are mutated in the B.1.351 and B.1.1.7 variants.

In regard to this clone: Its antigen remains undetermined. No base qualities exist here, and no much larger clone lies one base off it.

The CDR3 regions of human TCRbeta chains were analyzed by immunosequencing. The published analysis was carried out like this. Repertoire TCRs were checked for matches against a reference library of SARS-CoV-2-specific TCRs that had been generated using the MIRA antigen-specificity platform. Breadth meant the fraction of unique TCRs that were SARS-CoV-2-associated, whereas depth meant the fraction of total T cells that were SARS-CoV-2-associated. Each spike-specific TCR was assigned to its reactive spike region and to a CD4 or CD8 class using the MIRA data. Log10-transformed breadth and depth values were compared by one-way ANOVA with Sidak's multiple comparisons tests. TCRdb limited this immuneACCESS table to in-frame rearrangements with V and J called. A share of clones is missing; checked studies link under half to unresolved V genes, and the rest is unexplained. D and trimming come from the DNA, and the V and J calls and clone size come from that table. Recorded for this sample are around 110,000 clones; around 90% of them occurred a single time. 4% to 5.5% of the sample belongs to the ten largest clones.

This clonotype originated in an adult in good health. The material was peripheral blood, obtained on day 0 of AZD1222 vaccination.

Here the CDR3 is given as CASSEFQDLSGNTIYF. In nucleotides, the sequence is TGTGCCAGCAGTGAGTTCCAAGACCTCTCTGGAAACACCATATATTTT. The chain couples TRBV2 to TRBJ1-3, with the D gene call left open. V is pared back by 3 bases and J by 0 bases, with 12 bases lying between the germline termini. CDR1 and CDR2, looked up from the germline V gene, are SNHLY and FYNNEI. Its CDR3 holds 16 amino acids, cysteine through phenylalanine. Solely the CDR3 DNA is kept, with 48 bases framed from the first base.